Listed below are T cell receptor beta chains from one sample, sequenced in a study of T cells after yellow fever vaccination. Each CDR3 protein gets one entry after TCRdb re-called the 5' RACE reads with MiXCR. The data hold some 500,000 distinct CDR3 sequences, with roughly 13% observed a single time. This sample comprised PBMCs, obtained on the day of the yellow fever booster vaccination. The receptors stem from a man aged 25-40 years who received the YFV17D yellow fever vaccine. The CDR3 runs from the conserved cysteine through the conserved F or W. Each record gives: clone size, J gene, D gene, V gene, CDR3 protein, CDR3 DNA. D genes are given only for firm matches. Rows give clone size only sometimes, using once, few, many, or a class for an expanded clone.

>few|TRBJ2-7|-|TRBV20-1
CSARSGPGVWQYF
TGCAGTGCTAGGTCGGGACCGGGAGTTTGGCAGTACTTC
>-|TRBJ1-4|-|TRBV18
CASSPGGYEEKLFF
TGTGCCAGCTCACCAGGGGGATATGAAGAAAAACTGTTTTTT
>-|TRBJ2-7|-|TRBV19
CATLLGRGYLTYEQYF
TGTGCCACCCTATTGGGGAGAGGGTACCTCACCTACGAGCAGTACTTC
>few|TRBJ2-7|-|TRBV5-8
CASRPRWASSYEQYF
TGTGCCAGCAGACCCCGGTGGGCCAGCTCCTACGAGCAGTACTTC
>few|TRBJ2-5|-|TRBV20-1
CSVSQGPETQYF
TGCAGTGTCAGCCAGGGTCCAGAGACCCAGTACTTC
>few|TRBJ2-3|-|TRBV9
CASSSSRRTDTQYF
TGTGCCAGCAGCTCATCCAGGAGAACAGATACGCAGTATTTT
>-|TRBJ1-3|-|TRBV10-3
CAIGDNPGNTIYF
TGTGCCATCGGGGACAACCCTGGAAACACCATATATTTT
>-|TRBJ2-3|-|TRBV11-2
CASSLDGVSGDTQYF
TGTGCCAGCAGCTTGGACGGAGTGTCTGGAGATACGCAGTATTTT
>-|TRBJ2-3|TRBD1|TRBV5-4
CASSPGPEGADTQSF
TGTGCCAGCAGCCCCGGGCCCGAGGGGGCAGATACGCAGTCTTTT
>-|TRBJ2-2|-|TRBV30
CAWSFASAGGELFF
TGTGCCTGGAGTTTTGCTAGCGCAGGCGGGGAGCTGTTTTTT
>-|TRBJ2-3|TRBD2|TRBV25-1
CASSELLSGRFMDTQYF
TGTGCCAGCAGTGAGCTTTTAAGCGGGAGGTTCATGGATACGCAGTATTTT
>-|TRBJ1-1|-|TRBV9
CASSQQDSYTEAFF
TGTGCCAGCAGTCAACAGGATAGCTACACTGAAGCTTTCTTT
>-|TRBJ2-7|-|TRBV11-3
CASSLGGTNYEQYF
TGTGCCAGCAGCCTTGGGGGGACCAACTACGAGCAGTACTTC
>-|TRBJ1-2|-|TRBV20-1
CSAPGRHNYGYTF
TGCAGTGCTCCGGGACGCCACAACTATGGCTACACCTTC
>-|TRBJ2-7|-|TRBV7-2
CASSQSGPSSYEQYF
TGTGCCAGCAGCCAAAGCGGACCGAGCTCCTACGAGCAGTACTTC
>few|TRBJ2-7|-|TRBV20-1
CSARIRVYHEQYF
TGCAGTGCTAGAATTCGGGTTTACCACGAGCAGTACTTC
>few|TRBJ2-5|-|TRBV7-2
CASSLGGSVMTQYF
TGTGCCAGCAGCTTAGGCGGTAGCGTGATGACCCAGTACTTC
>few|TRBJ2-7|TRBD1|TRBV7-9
CASRPGQGFFEQYF
TGTGCCAGCAGACCGGGACAGGGGTTTTTCGAGCAGTACTTC
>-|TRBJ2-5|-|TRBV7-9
CASSATTSGETQYF
TGTGCCAGCAGCGCCACGACTAGTGGGGAGACCCAGTACTTC
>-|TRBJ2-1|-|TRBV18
CASSPPSAREQFF
TGTGCCAGCTCACCCCCGAGTGCGAGAGAGCAGTTCTTC
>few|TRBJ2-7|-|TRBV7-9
CASSPETGRPYEQYF
TGTGCCAGCAGCCCCGAAACTGGACGGCCCTACGAGCAGTACTTC
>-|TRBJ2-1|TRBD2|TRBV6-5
CASSSTLAGVNEQFF
TGTGCCAGCAGTTCTACACTAGCGGGGGTGAATGAGCAGTTCTTC
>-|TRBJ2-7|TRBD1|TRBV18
CASSPTWPQGAREQYF
TGTGCCAGCTCACCCACCTGGCCCCAGGGGGCGCGGGAGCAGTACTTC
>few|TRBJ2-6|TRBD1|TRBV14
CASSQAWDRGAGANVLTF
TGTGCCAGCAGCCAAGCTTGGGACAGGGGAGCTGGGGCCAACGTCCTGACTTTC
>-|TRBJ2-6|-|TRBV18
CASSPWDGGANVLTF
TGTGCCAGCTCACCTTGGGACGGTGGGGCCAACGTCCTGACTTTC
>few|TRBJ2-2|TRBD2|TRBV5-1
CASSLFETSGTGELFF
TGCGCCAGCAGCTTGTTCGAGACTAGCGGGACCGGGGAGCTGTTTTTT
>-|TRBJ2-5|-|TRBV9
CASSVGRSQETQYF
TGTGCCAGCAGCGTAGGTCGGAGTCAAGAGACCCAGTACTTC
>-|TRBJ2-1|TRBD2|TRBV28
CASSSGTSGSPLGNEQFF
TGTGCCAGCAGCTCCGGGACTAGCGGGAGCCCCTTGGGGAATGAGCAGTTCTTC
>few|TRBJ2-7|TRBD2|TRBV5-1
CASSGGLVSYEQYF
TGCGCCAGCAGCGGGGGACTAGTTTCCTACGAGCAGTACTTC